This TCR beta chain was observed in a study of early T cells in non-severe SARS-CoV-2 infection. Individual cDNA molecules were tagged with unique molecular identifiers, the study reported. TCRdb processed the 5' RACE reads anew with MiXCR; each CDR3 protein has one entry. This table has about 70,000 distinct CDR3 sequences, 11% appearing once. CDR3 length: 13 residues. CDR1 SGHKS and CDR2 YYEKEE come from the germline V gene (reference sequence). Trimming shortened V by 1 base and J by 8 bases, and 9 bases separated the two germline ends. This clonotype was found a few times. Sequencing was done on a sample of whole blood. The chain employs TRBV5-5 and TRBJ1-4; D call uncertain. This TCR was sampled from an adult who was a healthcare worker with PCR-confirmed SARS-CoV-2 infection or an uninfected control (not recorded which). The CDR3 DNA reads TGTGCCAGCAGCTTGTTGACCAGGGAAAAACTGTTTTTT. Encoded protein: CASSLLTREKLFF.